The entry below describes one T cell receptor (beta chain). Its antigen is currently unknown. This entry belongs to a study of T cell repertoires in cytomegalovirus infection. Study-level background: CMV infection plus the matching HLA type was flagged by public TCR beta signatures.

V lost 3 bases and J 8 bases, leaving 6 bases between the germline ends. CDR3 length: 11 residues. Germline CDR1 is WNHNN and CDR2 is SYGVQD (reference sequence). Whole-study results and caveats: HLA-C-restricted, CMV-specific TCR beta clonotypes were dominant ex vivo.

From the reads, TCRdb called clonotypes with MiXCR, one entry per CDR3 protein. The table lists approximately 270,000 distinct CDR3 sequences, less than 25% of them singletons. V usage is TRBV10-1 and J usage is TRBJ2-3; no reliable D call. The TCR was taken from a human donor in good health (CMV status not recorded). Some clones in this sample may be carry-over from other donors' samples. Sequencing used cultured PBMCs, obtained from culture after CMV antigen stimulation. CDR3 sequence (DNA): TGCGCCAGCAGTGAAGGACGTACGCAGTATTTT. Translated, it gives CASSEGRTQYF.